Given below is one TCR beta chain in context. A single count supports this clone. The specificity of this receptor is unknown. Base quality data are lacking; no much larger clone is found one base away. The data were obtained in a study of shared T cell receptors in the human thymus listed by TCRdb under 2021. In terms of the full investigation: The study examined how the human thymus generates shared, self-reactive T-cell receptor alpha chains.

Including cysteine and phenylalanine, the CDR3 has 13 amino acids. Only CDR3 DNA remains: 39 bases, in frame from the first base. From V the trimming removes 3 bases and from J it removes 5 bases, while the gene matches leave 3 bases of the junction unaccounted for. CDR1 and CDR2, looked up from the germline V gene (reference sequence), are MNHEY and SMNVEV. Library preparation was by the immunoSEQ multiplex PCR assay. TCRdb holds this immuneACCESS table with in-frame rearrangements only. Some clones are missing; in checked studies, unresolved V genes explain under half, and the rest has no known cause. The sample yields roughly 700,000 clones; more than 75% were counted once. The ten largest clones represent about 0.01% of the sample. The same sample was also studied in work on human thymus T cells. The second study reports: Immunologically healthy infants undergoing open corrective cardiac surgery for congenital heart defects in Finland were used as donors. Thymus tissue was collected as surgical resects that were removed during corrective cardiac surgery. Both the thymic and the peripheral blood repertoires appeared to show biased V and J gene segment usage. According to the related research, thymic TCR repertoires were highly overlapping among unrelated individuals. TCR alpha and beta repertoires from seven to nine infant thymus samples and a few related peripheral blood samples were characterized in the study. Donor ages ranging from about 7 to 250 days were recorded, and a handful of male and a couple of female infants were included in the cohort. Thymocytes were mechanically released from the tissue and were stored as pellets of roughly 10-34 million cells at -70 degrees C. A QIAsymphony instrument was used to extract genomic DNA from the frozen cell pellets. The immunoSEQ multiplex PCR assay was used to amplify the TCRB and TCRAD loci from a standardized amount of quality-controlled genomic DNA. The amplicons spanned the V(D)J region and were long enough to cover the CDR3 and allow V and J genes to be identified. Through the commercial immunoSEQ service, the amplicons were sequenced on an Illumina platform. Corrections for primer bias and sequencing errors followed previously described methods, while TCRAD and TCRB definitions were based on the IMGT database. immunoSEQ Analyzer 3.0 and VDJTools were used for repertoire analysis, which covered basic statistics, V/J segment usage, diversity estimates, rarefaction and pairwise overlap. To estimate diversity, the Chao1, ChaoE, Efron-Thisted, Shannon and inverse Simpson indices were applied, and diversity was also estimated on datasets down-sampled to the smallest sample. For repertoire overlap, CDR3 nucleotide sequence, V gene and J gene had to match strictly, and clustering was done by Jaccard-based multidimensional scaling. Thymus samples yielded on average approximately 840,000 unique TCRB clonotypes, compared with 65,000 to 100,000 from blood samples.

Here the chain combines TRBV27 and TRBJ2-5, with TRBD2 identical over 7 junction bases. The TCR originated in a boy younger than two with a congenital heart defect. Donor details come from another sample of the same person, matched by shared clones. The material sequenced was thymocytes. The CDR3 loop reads CASSLAGRETQYF. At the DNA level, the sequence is TGTGCCAGCAGTTTGGCCGGGAGGGAGACCCAGTACTTC.